This entry lists 10 T cell receptor beta chains sequenced from one sample in a study of response to subunit inactivated influenza vaccine (dated by TCRdb to 2017 to 2018). The method behind the library was RT-PCR. For sequencing, an Illumina HiSeq 2500 was employed. The raw public reads went through TCRdb reprocessing: fastp at Q25, MiXCR clone calling, in-frame beta chains kept. Under each unique CDR3 protein, matching rows form one entry showing the most common genes and DNA. This sample comprises about 570,000 distinct CDR3 sequences, around 11% of them detected only once. Of the sample, 9.5% to 11% falls within the top ten clones. In addition, the sample was reused for a study of T cells expressing NK-cell markers. Drawing on the second study: TCR beta cDNA libraries were prepared using 5'RACE template switching, which introduced a universal primer site and unique molecular identifiers.

The sample in question was PBMCs from blood, obtained on the day of vaccination. Every receptor here comes from a man aged 50-60 years who received an inactivated influenza vaccine. Donor details come from another sample of the same person, matched by shared clones.

This clonotype has only a few counts. The chain is built from TRBV27 and TRBJ2-1; D perhaps matches TRBD2 (5 bases). The CDR3 runs 15 residues. With 6 bases removed from V and 0 bases from J, the gap between germline ends came to 12 bases. From germline, CDR1 is MNHEY and CDR2 SMNVEV (reference sequence). The chain's CDR3 is CASSKDWSSYNEQFF. For the CDR3, the DNA is TGTGCCAGCAGCAAGGACTGGAGCTCCTACAATGAGCAGTTCTTC.

This clonotype showed up just a few times. The CDR3 region has the DNA TGTGCCACCAATACAGGCAACTCTGGGGCCAACGTCCTGACTTTC. It translates to CATNTGNSGANVLTF. The chain employs TRBV15 and TRBJ2-6, with a possible D match to TRBD1 (5 bases). CDR1 is LNHNV, CDR2 YYDKDF, per germline (reference sequence). The V and J ends lost 7 bases and 0 bases respectively, with 10 bases between them. The CDR3 contains 15 residues.

The chain is built from TRBV27 and TRBJ2-7, with TRBD1 matching over 7 bases. Germline lookup yields CDR1 MNHEY and CDR2 SMNVEV (reference sequence). The CDR3 runs 15 residues. V gave up 1 base and J gave up 0 bases; unmatched junction bases: 3. The CDR3 bases are TGTGCCAGCAGTTTATGGGGGACAGCCTCCTACGAGCAGTACTTC. Amino acid sequence: CASSLWGTASYEQYF.

The V and J genes are TRBV28 and TRBJ2-5, with D uncertain. The CDR3 is made up of 20 amino acids. CDR1 is MDHEN, CDR2 SYDVKM, per germline. The V end was cut by 1 base, the J end by 4 bases, with 28 bases between. CDR3 protein: CASSLSASGYAETAGETQYF. The CDR3 nucleotides read TGTGCCAGCAGTTTATCTGCATCGGGCTACGCGGAGACCGCCGGAGAGACCCAGTACTTC.

This clonotype was counted at least ten times. This chain links TRBV28 with TRBJ2-5, with 8 bases that match TRBD1. The CDR3 is 19 amino acids. The germline CDR1 and CDR2 sequences are MDHEN and SYDVKM. Unmatched junction bases numbered 16, after V lost 4 bases and J lost 0 bases. The DNA for the CDR3 is TGTGCCAGCAGTTACTACTGGACCGGGACAGGCTCCGACCAAGAGACCCAGTACTTC. Residues: CASSYYWTGTGSDQETQYF.

This clonotype was detected only a few times. This chain connects TRBV20-1 to TRBJ1-1; D not resolved. The V gene lost 7 bases and the J gene lost 7 bases, with 13 bases spanning the gap. Germline loops: CDR1 DFQATT, CDR2 SNEGSKA (reference sequence). CDR3 length: 11 amino acids. The CDR3 protein is CSDTGLSEAFF. The CDR3 region has the DNA TGCAGTGACACGGGGTTGAGTGAAGCTTTCTTT.

The V and J genes are TRBV7-9 and TRBJ2-7, with a weak D call TRBD2 (6 bases). The CDR3 spans 14 residues. The germline CDR1 and CDR2 sequences are SEHNR and FQNEAQ (reference sequence). V was cut by 5 bases and J by 3 bases, with 14 bases left in between. The CDR3 DNA reads as TGTGCCAGCAGCCCTTTGGAGGGCATCTACGAGCAGTACTTC. Its translation: CASSPLEGIYEQYF.

V usage is TRBV6-1 and J usage is TRBJ1-1, with no clear D. The ends were cut back, 3 bases at V and 8 bases at J, with 13 bases in the middle. The CDR3 covers 13 residues. The V gene's germline CDR1 is MNHNS and CDR2 SASEGT. Written as DNA, the CDR3 is TGTGCCAGCAGTGAGGTTGGAGTGACCGAAGCTTTCTTT. This codes for CASSEVGVTEAFF.

This clonotype was seen repeatedly, ten times or more. This chain joins TRBV5-1 and TRBJ1-1; tentative D call: TRBD1 (5 bases). CDR1 SGHRS and CDR2 YFSETQ come from the germline V gene. V was clipped by 5 bases and J by 3 bases, with 14 bases between them. The CDR3 loop spans 14 amino acids. The CDR3 sequence is CASRLNGGDTEAFF. The DNA of the CDR3 is TGCGCCAGCAGGCTCAACGGGGGGGACACTGAAGCTTTCTTT. Looking up the rest from reference TRBV5-1 and TRBJ1-1 gives the full variable domain: KAGVTQTPRYLIKTRGQQVTLSCSPISGHRSVSWYQQTPGQGLQFLFEYFSETQRNKGNFPGRFSGRQFSNSRSEMNVSTLELGDSALYLCASRLNGGDTEAFFGQGTRLTVV.

This clonotype has a handful of counts. This sequence joins TRBV7-2 and TRBJ2-5; TRBD1 agrees at 7 bases. With V trimmed by 6 bases and J by 9 bases, 4 bases remained unmatched. CDR1 is SGHTA and CDR2 is FQGNSA in the germline V gene. The length of the CDR3 is 11 residues. CDR3 loop: CASSRQGPQYF. For the CDR3, the DNA is TGTGCCAGCAGTCGACAGGGTCCCCAGTACTTC.